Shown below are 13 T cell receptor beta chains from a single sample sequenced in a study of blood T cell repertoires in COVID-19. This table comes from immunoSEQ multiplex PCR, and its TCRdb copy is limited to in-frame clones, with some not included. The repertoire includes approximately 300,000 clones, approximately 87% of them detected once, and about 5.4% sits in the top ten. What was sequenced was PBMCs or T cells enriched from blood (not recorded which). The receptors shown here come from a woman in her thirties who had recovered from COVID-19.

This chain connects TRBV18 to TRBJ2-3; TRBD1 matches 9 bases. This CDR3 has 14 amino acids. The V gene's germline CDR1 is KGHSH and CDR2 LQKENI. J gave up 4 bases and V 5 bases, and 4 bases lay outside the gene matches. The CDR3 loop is CASSTGTGPDTQYF. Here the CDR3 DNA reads TGTGCCAGCTCAACCGGGACAGGGCCAGATACGCAGTATTTT.

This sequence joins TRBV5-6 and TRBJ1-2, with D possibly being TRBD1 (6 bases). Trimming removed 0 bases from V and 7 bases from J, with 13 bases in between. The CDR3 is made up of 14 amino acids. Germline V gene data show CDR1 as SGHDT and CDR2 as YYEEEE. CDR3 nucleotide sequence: TGTGCCAGCAGCTTGGAACAGGGAAGGACTGGCTACACCTTC. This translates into CASSLEQGRTGYTF.

CDR3 DNA sequence: TGTGCCAGCAGCCAGGGAGGGGGACTAGCGGGGGCCGCCCGCACAGATACGCAGTATTTT. This sequence encodes CASSQGGGLAGAARTDTQYF. The V gene is TRBV3-1 (or the pseudogene TRBV3-2), the J gene TRBJ2-3, with 14 bases aligning to TRBD2. Per the germline V gene, CDR1 is LGHDT and CDR2 is YNNKEL (reference sequence). This CDR3 spans 20 amino acids. V gave up 3 bases and J gave up 1 base; unmatched junction bases: 12.

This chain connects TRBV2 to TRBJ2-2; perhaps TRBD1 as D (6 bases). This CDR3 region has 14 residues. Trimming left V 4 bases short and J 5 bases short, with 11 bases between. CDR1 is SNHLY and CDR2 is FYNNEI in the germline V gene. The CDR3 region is CASSALRGTGELFF. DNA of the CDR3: TGTGCCAGCAGTGCCCTTAGGGGGACCGGGGAGCTGTTTTTT.

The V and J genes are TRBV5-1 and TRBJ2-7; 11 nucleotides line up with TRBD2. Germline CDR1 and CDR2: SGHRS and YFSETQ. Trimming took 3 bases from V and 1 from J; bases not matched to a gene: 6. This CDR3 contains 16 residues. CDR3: CASSSVAGGLSYEQYF. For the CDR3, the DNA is TGCGCCAGCAGCTCCGTAGCGGGGGGGTTATCCTACGAGCAGTACTTC.

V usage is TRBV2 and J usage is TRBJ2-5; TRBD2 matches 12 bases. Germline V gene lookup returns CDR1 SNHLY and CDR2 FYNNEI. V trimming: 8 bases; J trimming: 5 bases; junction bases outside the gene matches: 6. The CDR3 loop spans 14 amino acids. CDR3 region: CASGLAGRGETQYF. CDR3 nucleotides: TGTGCCAGCGGACTAGCGGGGCGGGGGGAGACCCAGTACTTC.

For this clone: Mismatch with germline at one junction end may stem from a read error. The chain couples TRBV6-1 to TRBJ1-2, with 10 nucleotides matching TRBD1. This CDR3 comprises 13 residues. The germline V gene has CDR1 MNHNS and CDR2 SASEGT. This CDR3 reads CASSDRDRGFPPF. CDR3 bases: TGTGCCAGCAGTGATCGGGACAGGGGATTTCCCCCCTTC.

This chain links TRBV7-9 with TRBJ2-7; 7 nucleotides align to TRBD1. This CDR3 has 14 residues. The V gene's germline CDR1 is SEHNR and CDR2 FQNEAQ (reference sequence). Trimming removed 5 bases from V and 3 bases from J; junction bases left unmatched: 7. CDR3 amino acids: CASSADGQVYEQYF. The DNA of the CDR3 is TGTGCCAGCAGCGCTGACGGACAGGTCTACGAGCAGTACTTC.

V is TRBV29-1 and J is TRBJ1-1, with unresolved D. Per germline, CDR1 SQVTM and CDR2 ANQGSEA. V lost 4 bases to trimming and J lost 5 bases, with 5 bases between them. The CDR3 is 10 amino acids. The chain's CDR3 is CSVVVTEAFF. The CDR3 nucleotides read TGCAGCGTTGTAGTGACTGAAGCTTTCTTT.

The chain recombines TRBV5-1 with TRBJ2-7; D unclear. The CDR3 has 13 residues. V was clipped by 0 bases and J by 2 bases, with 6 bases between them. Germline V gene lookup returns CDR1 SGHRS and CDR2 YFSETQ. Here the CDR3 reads CASSLATAYEQYF. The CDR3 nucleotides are TGCGCCAGCAGCTTGGCTACTGCCTACGAGCAGTACTTC.

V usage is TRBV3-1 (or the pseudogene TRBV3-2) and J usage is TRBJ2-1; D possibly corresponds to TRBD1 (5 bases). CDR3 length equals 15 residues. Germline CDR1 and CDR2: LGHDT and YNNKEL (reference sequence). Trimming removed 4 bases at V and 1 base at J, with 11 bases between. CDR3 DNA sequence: TGTGCCAGCAGCCCAGGACACGATTCCTACAATGAGCAGTTCTTC. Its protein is CASSPGHDSYNEQFF.

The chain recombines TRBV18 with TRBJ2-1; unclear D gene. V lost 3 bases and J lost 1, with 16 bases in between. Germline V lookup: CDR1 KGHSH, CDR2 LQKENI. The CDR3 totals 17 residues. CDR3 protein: CASSPRLQLTSYNEQFF. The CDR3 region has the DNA TGTGCCAGCTCACCCCGGTTACAGCTTACATCCTACAATGAGCAGTTCTTC. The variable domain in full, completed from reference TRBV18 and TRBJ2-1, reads NAGVMQNPRHLVRRRGQEARLRCSPMKGHSHVYWYRQLPEEGLKFMVYLQKENIIDESGMPKERFSAEFPKEGPSILRIQQVVRGDSAAYFCASSPRLQLTSYNEQFFGPGTRLTVL.

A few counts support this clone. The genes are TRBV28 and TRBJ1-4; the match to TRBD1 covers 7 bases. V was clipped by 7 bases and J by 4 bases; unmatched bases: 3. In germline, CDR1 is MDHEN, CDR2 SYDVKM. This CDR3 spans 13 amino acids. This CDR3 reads CASTGQYNEKLFF. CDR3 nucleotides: TGTGCCAGCACGGGACAGTATAATGAAAAACTGTTTTTT.